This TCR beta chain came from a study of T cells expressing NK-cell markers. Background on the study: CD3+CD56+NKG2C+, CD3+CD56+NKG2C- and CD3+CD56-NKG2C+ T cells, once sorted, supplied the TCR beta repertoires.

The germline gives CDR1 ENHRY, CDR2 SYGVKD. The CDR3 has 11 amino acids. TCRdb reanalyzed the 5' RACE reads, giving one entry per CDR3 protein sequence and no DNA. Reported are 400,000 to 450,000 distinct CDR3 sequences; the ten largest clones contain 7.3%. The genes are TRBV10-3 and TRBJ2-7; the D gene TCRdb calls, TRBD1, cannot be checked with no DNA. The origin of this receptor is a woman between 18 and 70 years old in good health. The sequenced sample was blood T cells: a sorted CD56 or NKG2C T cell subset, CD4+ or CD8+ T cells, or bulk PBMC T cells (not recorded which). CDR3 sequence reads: CATLRGFEQYF.